The present T cell receptor (beta chain) was sequenced within a study of blood T cells in healthy people across ages. The donors, healthy Caucasians from Russia, were aged about 6 to 95. Each sample gave at least 7 million isolated PBMCs. The use of a sample-barcoded 5' primer and a J-beta primer mix characterized a second PCR of roughly 7 to 11 cycles. TCRdb reprocessed the 5' RACE reads via MiXCR and lists one record per CDR3 protein. The profile shows under 2,000,000 distinct CDR3 sequences, around 48% of them singletons. Study findings and constraints: TCR beta diversity correlated strongly with naive T cell percentage. Estimated diversity across one million T cells was deemed an underestimate.

V was clipped by 0 bases and J by 10 bases; unmatched bases: 11. CDR1 is LGHDT and CDR2 is YNNKEL in the germline V gene (reference sequence). CDR3 length equals 16 residues. Details on this clonotype: Its antigen remains unidentified.

The material sequenced was blood. The V gene is TRBV3-1, the J gene TRBJ2-1; TRBD2 matches 8 bases. This clonotype originated in a woman aged 40 to 50 in good health. The CDR3 loop reads CASSQDLVGGGREQFF. The CDR3 region has the DNA TGTGCCAGCAGCCAAGATTTAGTCGGGGGGGGGAGGGAGCAGTTCTTC.